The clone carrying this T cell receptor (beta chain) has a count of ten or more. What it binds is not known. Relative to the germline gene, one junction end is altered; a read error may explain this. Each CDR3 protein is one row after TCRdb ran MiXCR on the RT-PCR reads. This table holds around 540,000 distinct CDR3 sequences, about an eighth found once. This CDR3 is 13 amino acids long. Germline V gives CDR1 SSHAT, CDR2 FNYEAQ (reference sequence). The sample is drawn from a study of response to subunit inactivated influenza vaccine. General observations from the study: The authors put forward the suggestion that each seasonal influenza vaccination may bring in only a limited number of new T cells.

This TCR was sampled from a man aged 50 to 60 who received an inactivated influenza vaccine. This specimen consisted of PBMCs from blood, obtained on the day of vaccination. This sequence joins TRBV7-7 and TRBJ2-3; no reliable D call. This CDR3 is CASSFTREDTQYF. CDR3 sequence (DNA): TGTGCTAGCAGCTTTACAAGGGAAGATACGCAGTATTTT.